One sample yielded the 9 T cell receptor beta chains listed below, sequenced in a study of type 1 regulatory T cells. Their target antigens are unknown. A single record per CDR3 protein comes from TCRdb applying MiXCR to the reads. The sample contains approximately 72,000 distinct CDR3 sequences, roughly three fifths of which appear only once. What was sequenced was cultured T cells, either the whole culture or a sorted T cell fraction (not recorded which). The subset here: Tr1-enriched cell product generated in vitro against host alloantigens. The source of these receptors is a human donor in good health.

The chain combines TRBV29-1 with TRBJ2-7; tentative D call: TRBD2 (5 bases). This CDR3 region has 11 residues. Germline loops: CDR1 SQVTM, CDR2 ANQGSEA. Between the trimmed V and J ends, which lost 4 bases and 4 bases, there was a span of 8 bases. The CDR3 coding sequence is TGCAGCGTTGGAGAGGGTTACGAGCAGTACTTC. Protein: CSVGEGYEQYF.

This clonotype was detected only once. The CDR3, as DNA: TGCGCCAGCAGCCAGGACAGGGGGCTGCGGGGCTACACCTTC. This gives the protein CASSQDRGLRGYTF. The V gene is TRBV4-1, the J gene TRBJ1-2; 11 bases are a match to TRBD1. Per the germline V gene, CDR1 is MGHRA and CDR2 is YSYEKL. The CDR3 consists of 14 residues. With 3 bases clipped from V and 8 bases from J, the junction kept 5 bases outside the gene matches.

This clonotype was found a few times. The chain has TRBV28 and TRBJ2-2; D remains ambiguous. This CDR3 contains 14 residues. Germline CDR1 reads MDHEN; CDR2 reads SYDVKM. V gave up 6 bases and J gave up 6 bases, with 14 bases separating them. The CDR3 is CASRPNLVAGELFF. The CDR3 DNA is TGTGCCAGCAGGCCGAACCTCGTCGCCGGGGAGCTGTTTTTT.

This chain joins TRBV6-5 and TRBJ1-2, with 10 positions matching TRBD1. With V trimmed by 4 bases and J by 11 bases, 10 bases remained unmatched. Germline CDR1 and CDR2: MNHEY and SVGAGI. CDR3 size: 14 residues. The CDR3 region has the DNA TGTGCCAGCAGTTTCCAGAGGGACAGGGGAGCTTACACCTTC. It translates to CASSFQRDRGAYTF.

The count of this clonotype is one. V and J are TRBV12-3 or TRBV12-4 and TRBJ2-3; D gene uncertain. V lost 5 bases and J 5 bases, leaving 8 bases between the germline ends. This CDR3 is built from 12 residues. The CDR3 reads CASSRVEDTQYF. CDR3 DNA sequence: TGTGCCAGCAGTCGCGTAGAAGATACGCAGTATTTT.

The V call is TRBV20-1, the J call TRBJ2-3; 8 nucleotides align to TRBD2. The trim removed 0 bases at V and 1 base at J, leaving 6 bases unmatched. CDR1 is DFQATT and CDR2 is SNEGSKA in the germline V gene (reference sequence). This CDR3 is built from 16 residues. CDR3 loop: CSARDTGTRRTDTQYF. DNA for the CDR3: TGCAGTGCTAGAGACACCGGGACTAGACGCACAGATACGCAGTATTTT.

V and J are TRBV20-1 and TRBJ2-1; TRBD2 agrees at 10 bases. The CDR3 consists of 12 residues. The germline V gene encodes CDR1 DFQATT and CDR2 SNEGSKA (reference sequence). After removal of 7 bases from V and 4 bases from J, the junction contained 1 base not matched to a gene. Here the CDR3 reads CSGTSGYNEQFF. The CDR3 nucleotides read TGCAGTGGGACTAGCGGATACAATGAGCAGTTCTTC.

This chain joins TRBV20-1 and TRBJ1-2, with D uncertain. This CDR3 is built from 12 residues. Trimming took off 0 bases at V and 8 bases at J, with 10 bases between the two ends. The germline V gene encodes CDR1 DFQATT and CDR2 SNEGSKA (reference sequence). The CDR3 nucleotides are TGCAGTGCTAGAGATTCCATACGGGGCTACACCTTC. It yields the protein CSARDSIRGYTF.

This chain links TRBV3-1 with TRBJ2-7; maybe TRBD2 (5 bases). Germline V CDR1 and CDR2: LGHDT, YNNKEL (reference sequence). Trimming removed 5 bases at V and 4 bases at J, with 6 bases between. This CDR3 is 11 amino acids long. In nucleotides, the CDR3 is TGTGCCAGCAGCGAGGGTTACGAGCAGTACTTC. Translation gives CASSEGYEQYF.